The 3 T cell receptor beta chains presented below share a single source sample, sequenced in a study of T cell repertoires in cytomegalovirus infection. MiXCR, applied by TCRdb to the reads, yields one record per CDR3 protein. The sample consists of about 830,000 distinct CDR3 sequences, about 31% of them appearing once. The antigens of these receptors remain unknown. Specimen: cultured CD8+ T cells from PBMCs, collected from culture after CMV antigen stimulation. Receptors were obtained from a human donor in good health (CMV status not recorded). Some clones in this sample may be carry-over from other donors' samples.

This clonotype was found a few times. V is TRBV12-3 or TRBV12-4 and J is TRBJ2-1; TRBD1 is a possible D gene (6 bases). Trimming shortened V by 5 bases and J by 9 bases, and 14 bases separated the two germline ends. The CDR3 length is 13 residues. CDR3 loop: CASSPRGAIEQFF. In DNA form, the CDR3 reads TGTGCCAGCAGTCCCAGGGGTGCGATTGAGCAGTTCTTC.

The chain combines TRBV7-2 with TRBJ2-3; D unclear. The length of the CDR3 is 14 residues. Germline V gene sequence: CDR1 SGHTA, CDR2 FQGNSA. The V end lost 5 bases, the J end lost 4 bases, and 13 bases lay between the germline ends. CDR3 amino acids: CASSPTGPADTQYF. CDR3 in DNA: TGTGCCAGCAGCCCCACGGGTCCCGCAGATACGCAGTATTTT. The variable domain in full, with the rest retrieved from reference TRBV7-2 and TRBJ2-3, is GAGVSQSPSNKVTEKGKDVELRCDPISGHTALYWYRQSLGQGLEFLIYFQGNSAPDKSGLPSDRFSAERTGGSVSTLTIQRTQQEDSAVYLCASSPTGPADTQYFGPGTRLTVL.

This sequence joins TRBV27 and TRBJ2-7; D unclear. The CDR3 totals 14 residues. CDR1 is MNHEY, CDR2 SMNVEV, per germline (reference sequence). The V gene lost 5 bases and the J gene lost 5 bases, with 16 bases spanning the gap. The CDR3 is CASSTPDKLDEQYV. The CDR3 DNA sequence: TGTGCCAGCAGTACGCCTGACAAACTTGACGAGCAGTACGTC.